Below are 9 T cell receptor beta chains sequenced from a single sample in a study of T cells in localized non-small cell lung cancer. Sequencing used immunoSEQ multiplex PCR; TCRdb keeps in-frame clones, though not all of them. The table records 48,000 or so clones, approximately 90% of them present only once. The source was peripheral blood, collected before any cancer treatment. Source of these receptors: a male donor at least 60 years old with stage III squamous cell lung carcinoma.

The chain employs TRBV6-5 and TRBJ1-5; the match to TRBD1 covers 10 bases. The CDR3 is 14 residues long. V lost 6 bases to trimming and J lost 5 bases; unmatched junction nucleotides: 4. CDR1 and CDR2 from the germline V gene are MNHEY and SVGAGI. The CDR3: CASSPGTGDQPQHF. In DNA form, the CDR3 reads TGTGCCAGCAGCCCCGGGACAGGGGATCAGCCCCAGCATTTT.

The V and J genes are TRBV7-9 and TRBJ2-7, with 10 bases that match TRBD1. The J segment lost 3 bases and the V segment lost 2 bases, leaving 10 bases of the junction unmatched. The CDR3 spans 17 residues. From germline, CDR1 is SEHNR and CDR2 FQNEAQ (reference sequence). Written as DNA, the CDR3 is TGTGCCAGCAGCTTATTCCTCTCCGGGACAGGGGACTACGAGCAGTACTTC. Translation: CASSLFLSGTGDYEQYF.

The genes are TRBV28 and TRBJ1-1, with 9 bases matching TRBD1. This CDR3 has 15 residues. Per the germline V gene, CDR1 is MDHEN and CDR2 is SYDVKM. V was clipped by 5 bases and J by 8 bases; unmatched bases: 12. The CDR3 DNA reads as TGTGCCAGCAGTGTCAGACAGGGGGGAAGGGTAGAAGCTTTCTTT. Protein sequence: CASSVRQGGRVEAFF.

This clone was observed a handful of times. The CDR3, as DNA: TGTGCCAGCAGTGAAACCGACTGGGATGCCACAGATACGCAGTATTTT. Amino acid sequence: CASSETDWDATDTQYF. V and J are TRBV2 and TRBJ2-3; no definite D call. The CDR3 sequence is 16 residues long. Germline values: CDR1 SNHLY, CDR2 FYNNEI. V gave up 2 bases and J gave up 2 bases, with 14 bases separating them.

This chain joins TRBV14 and TRBJ2-3; 12 bases line up with TRBD2. This CDR3 has 15 amino acids. J lost 4 bases, V lost 2 bases, and 1 base had no gene match. CDR1 and CDR2 (germline): SGHDN, FVKESK. CDR3 in DNA: TGTGCCAGCAGCCAAAGGACTAGCGGGGCAGATACGCAGTATTTT. This gives the protein CASSQRTSGADTQYF.

This clone is medium-sized. The chain links TRBV6-4 to TRBJ1-5, with 9 bases that match TRBD1. Germline V gene sequence: CDR1 MRHNA, CDR2 SNTAGT. V lost 4 bases to trimming and J lost 2 bases; unmatched junction nucleotides: 6. The CDR3 is made up of 16 amino acids. CDR3 amino acids: CASSGGDRAGNQPQHF. The CDR3 bases are TGTGCCAGCAGTGGGGGGGACAGGGCAGGCAATCAGCCCCAGCATTTT.

The chain uses TRBV9 and TRBJ1-1, with D perhaps TRBD1 (5 bases). The CDR3 is made up of 18 amino acids. From germline, CDR1 is SGDLS and CDR2 YYNGEE. V was shortened by 4 bases and J by 1 base, with 23 bases between the two germline ends. The CDR3 spells CASSPRGKPVGRNTEAFF. The CDR3 DNA sequence: TGTGCCAGCAGCCCTCGAGGGAAACCCGTGGGGCGGAACACTGAAGCTTTCTTT.

The chain combines TRBV7-9 with TRBJ2-7; possibly TRBD1 or TRBD2 for D (6 bases each). The CDR3 runs to 14 residues. Germline-derived CDR1 and CDR2 are SEHNR and FQNEAQ (reference sequence). V lost 4 bases and J 6 bases, leaving 16 bases between the germline ends. This chain's CDR3 is CASSSIGGSGEQYF. CDR3 coding DNA: TGTGCCAGCAGCTCGATAGGGGGGTCGGGCGAGCAGTACTTC. The whole variable domain, filled in from reference TRBV7-9 and TRBJ2-7, reads DTGVSQNPRHKITKRGQNVTFRCDPISEHNRLYWYRQTLGQGPEFLTYFQNEAQLEKSRLLSDRFSAERPKGSFSTLEIQRTEQGDSAMYLCASSSIGGSGEQYFGPGTRLTVT.

This clone has just one count. The V and J genes are TRBV15 and TRBJ2-5, with TRBD1 identical over 11 bases. CDR1 LNHNV and CDR2 YYDKDF come from the germline V gene (reference sequence). CDR3 length: 16 amino acids. After removal of 6 bases from V and 4 bases from J, the junction contained 10 bases not matched to a gene. The CDR3 sequence is CATRLAGQGARETQYF. CDR3 nucleotide sequence: TGTGCCACCAGACTAGCAGGACAGGGGGCCAGAGAGACCCAGTACTTC. The complete variable domain, with remaining parts taken from reference TRBV15 and TRBJ2-5, reads DAMVIQNPRYQVTQFGKPVTLSCSQTLNHNVMYWYQQKSSQAPKLLFHYYDKDFNNEADTPDNFQSRRPNTSFCFLDIRSPGLGDTAMYLCATRLAGQGARETQYFGPGTRLLVL.